These T cell receptor beta chains were read from a single sample in a study of blood T cell repertoires in COVID-19. The assay was immunoSEQ multiplex PCR, and TCRdb's table has in-frame clones only and misses some. The table shows some 100,000 clones, with roughly 79% occurring only once. Sequencing input: peripheral blood. Receptors were obtained from a human donor in a cohort sampled during active COVID-19. Each CDR3 is given with its conserved first and last residue. D genes are given only for firm matches. Not all rows give a size; the values are once, few, many and, for expanded clones, a class.

clone size	V gene	J gene	D gene	CDR3 protein	CDR3 DNA
.	TRBV5-1	TRBJ1-2	.	CASSSNQQTSGYTF	TGCGCCAGCAGCTCAAATCAACAGACAAGCGGCTACACCTTC
.	TRBV30	TRBJ2-1	TRBD1	CAWSGGQGALNEQFF	TGTGCCTGGAGTGGAGGACAGGGGGCCCTCAATGAGCAGTTCTTC
.	TRBV19	TRBJ2-7	.	CASSNTYEQYF	TGTGCCAGTAGTAACACATACGAGCAGTACTTC
.	TRBV19	TRBJ1-6	TRBD1	CASTLRTGRNSPLHF	TGTGCCAGTACCCTCCGGACAGGTCGGAATTCACCCCTCCACTTT
.	TRBV6-6	TRBJ1-1	TRBD1	CASSHRQGNTEAFF	TGTGCCAGCAGCCATAGACAGGGCAACACTGAAGCTTTCTTT
.	TRBV5-6	TRBJ2-3	.	CASSPYTDTQYF	TGTGCCAGCAGCCCCTACACAGATACGCAGTATTTT
.	TRBV2	TRBJ2-3	.	CASSGSHTDTQYF	TGTGCCAGCAGTGGGAGTCACACAGATACGCAGTATTTT
.	TRBV27	TRBJ2-3	TRBD2	CASSPGGARDTQYF	TGTGCCAGCAGTCCCGGGGGGGCCAGAGATACGCAGTATTTT
once	TRBV4-3	TRBJ2-1	TRBD2	CASSRLLAGYNEQFF	TGCGCCAGCAGCCGACTGCTAGCGGGGTACAATGAGCAGTTCTTC
once	TRBV5-6	TRBJ1-2	.	CASSLTEQDAGNYGYTF	TGTGCCAGCAGCTTGACGGAACAGGACGCCGGGAACTATGGCTACACCTTC
.	TRBV30	TRBJ1-1	.	CAWSEETPVRDTEAFF	TGTGCCTGGAGCGAGGAGACCCCTGTCCGGGACACTGAAGCTTTCTTT
once	TRBV5-6	TRBJ1-1	.	CASSSTRMTEAFF	TGTGCCAGCAGCTCAACTAGGATGACTGAAGCTTTCTTT
many	TRBV28	TRBJ1-5	.	CASTVGNQPQHF	TGTGCCAGCACCGTTGGCAATCAGCCCCAGCATTTT
.	TRBV18	TRBJ2-7	TRBD2	CASSPTSGVYEQYF	TGTGCCAGCTCACCGACTAGCGGGGTATACGAGCAGTACTTC
once	TRBV19	TRBJ2-1	.	CASSIINEQFF	TGTGCCAGTAGTATCATCAATGAGCAGTTCTTC
.	TRBV6-2/TRBV6-3	TRBJ2-6	.	CASSRETGGANVLTF	TGTGCCAGCAGTCGCGAGACAGGTGGGGCCAACGTCCTGACTTTC
.	TRBV7-2	TRBJ1-5	TRBD1	CASSLGQGNQPQHF	TGTGCCAGCAGCTTGGGACAGGGGAATCAGCCCCAGCATTTT
.	TRBV3-1/TRBV3-2	TRBJ2-3	TRBD2	CASGRGGLAKTDTQYF	TGTGCCAGCGGCAGAGGGGGACTAGCGAAGACAGATACGCAGTATTTT
.	TRBV4-2	TRBJ2-7	.	CASSQDLLGNEQYF	TGTGCCAGCAGCCAAGATCTTCTCGGGAACGAGCAGTACTTC
.	TRBV11-3	TRBJ1-1	.	CASSLDSWDGSTEAFF	TGTGCCAGCAGCTTAGATTCCTGGGATGGGAGCACTGAAGCTTTCTTT
.	TRBV28	TRBJ1-5	.	CASRDGGSNQPQHF	TGTGCCAGCAGGGACGGGGGGAGCAATCAGCCCCAGCATTTT
few	TRBV30	TRBJ1-5	.	CAWSVRRSSRNNQPQHF	TGTGCCTGGAGTGTACGAAGGTCCTCTAGGAACAATCAGCCCCAGCATTTT
.	TRBV11-3	TRBJ2-5	TRBD2	CASSLDPKTSAHKETQYF	TGTGCCAGCAGCTTAGACCCTAAGACTAGCGCCCATAAAGAGACCCAGTACTTC
.	TRBV30	TRBJ1-2	.	CAWTRDFQSYGYTF	TGTGCCTGGACCCGGGACTTCCAATCCTATGGCTACACCTTC
.	TRBV12-3/TRBV12-4	TRBJ2-1	.	CASQREQFF	TGTGCCAGCCAGCGGGAGCAGTTCTTC
.	TRBV15	TRBJ1-5	TRBD1	CATSRAGQGAVQPQHF	TGTGCCACCAGCAGAGCTGGACAGGGGGCTGTTCAGCCCCAGCATTTT
.	TRBV5-1	TRBJ1-4	TRBD1	CVSSLAVQGSERKLFF	TGCGTCAGCAGCTTGGCCGTACAGGGGAGTGAAAGAAAACTGTTTTTT
.	TRBV7-3	TRBJ1-1	.	CASSNLGGEAFF	TGTGCCAGCAGCAACCTCGGGGGTGAAGCTTTCTTT
few	TRBV4-3	TRBJ2-7	TRBD1	CASSQDFGQGPYEQYF	TGCGCCAGCAGCCAAGATTTCGGACAGGGTCCCTACGAGCAGTACTTC
once	TRBV6-5	TRBJ2-1	TRBD2	CASSYIAGPYNEQFF	TGTGCCAGCAGTTACATAGCGGGACCCTACAATGAGCAGTTCTTC
.	TRBV3-1/TRBV3-2	TRBJ2-7	TRBD2	CASSRGLAGTYEQYF	TGTGCCAGCAGCCGGGGACTAGCGGGTACCTACGAGCAGTACTTC
once	TRBV12-3/TRBV12-4	TRBJ2-7	.	CASSLNPGEQYF	TGTGCCAGCAGTTTGAATCCGGGCGAGCAGTACTTC
.	TRBV7-2	TRBJ2-5	TRBD1	CASRRAGGQETQYF	TGTGCCAGCAGAAGGGCAGGGGGCCAAGAGACCCAGTACTTC
.	TRBV21-1	TRBJ2-1	.	CASSREKTSGDYNEQFF	TGTGCCAGCAGCCGCGAAAAGACTAGCGGGGACTACAATGAGCAGTTCTTC
.	TRBV7-2	TRBJ2-4	.	CASSLEMDRGQYF	TGTGCCAGCAGCTTAGAAATGGATAGGGGACAGTACTTC
.	TRBV6-5	TRBJ2-5	TRBD1	CASRRQGPGETQYF	TGTGCCAGCAGACGACAGGGGCCTGGGGAGACCCAGTACTTC
.	TRBV6-5	TRBJ1-1	.	CASSSITPILNTEAFF	TGTGCCAGCAGTTCGATAACACCGATTTTGAACACTGAAGCTTTCTTT
.	TRBV6-5	TRBJ1-1	.	CASRREFEAFF	TGTGCCAGCAGGAGGGAGTTTGAAGCTTTCTTT
.	TRBV4-3	TRBJ2-5	.	CASSQAGEGETQYF	TGCGCCAGCAGCCAAGCCGGAGAGGGAGAGACCCAGTACTTC
once	TRBV6-2/TRBV6-3	TRBJ2-5	.	CASSNPTKETQYF	TGTGCCAGCAGTAACCCGACAAAAGAGACCCAGTACTTC
.	TRBV7-9	TRBJ2-5	TRBD2	CASSLVFLAGNTQYF	TGTGCCAGCAGCTTAGTATTCCTAGCGGGGAATACCCAGTACTTC
.	TRBV27	TRBJ1-5	.	CASSLTGNQPQHF	TGTGCCAGCAGTTTAACGGGAAATCAGCCCCAGCATTTT
.	TRBV27	TRBJ1-5	TRBD1	CASRGTARNQPQHF	TGTGCCAGCAGGGGGACAGCAAGAAATCAGCCCCAGCATTTT
.	TRBV6-1	TRBJ2-2	TRBD1	CASSEGQSNTGELFF	TGTGCCAGCAGTGAGGGACAGTCGAACACCGGGGAGCTGTTTTTT
.	TRBV9	TRBJ2-7	TRBD2	CASSAQSGIEYEQYF	TGTGCCAGCAGCGCCCAGAGCGGGATTGAATACGAGCAGTACTTC
.	TRBV6-5	TRBJ1-5	.	CASSRTSNNQPQHF	TGTGCCAGCAGCCGGACAAGTAACAATCAGCCCCAGCATTTT
.	TRBV5-5	TRBJ2-7	TRBD1	CASSLRQGNSEQYF	TGTGCCAGCAGCCTACGACAGGGAAATTCCGAGCAGTACTTC
.	TRBV25-1	TRBJ2-7	.	CASSPSRRGLHEQYF	TGTGCCAGCAGTCCCAGTCGTAGGGGTCTCCACGAGCAGTACTTC
.	TRBV7-3	TRBJ2-1	TRBD2	CASSLAVFNEQFF	TGTGCCAGCAGTCTAGCGGTATTCAATGAGCAGTTCTTC
.	TRBV10-3	TRBJ1-5	.	CAISEFGQGNQPQHF	TGTGCCATCAGTGAATTCGGCCAGGGTAACCAGCCCCAGCATTTT